A single sample is the source of the 30 T cell receptor beta chains below, sequenced in a study of blood T cells in healthy people across ages. A J-beta primer mix and a sample-barcoded 5' primer were used in a second PCR of roughly 7 to 12 cycles. TCRdb used MiXCR to reprocess the 5' RACE reads, holding one entry per CDR3 protein. The data hold 1,500,000 or so distinct CDR3 sequences, with approximately 59% observed a single time. What was sequenced was blood. Every receptor here comes from a man aged 18 to 35 in good health.

The chain is built from TRBV14 and TRBJ2-7; 9 nucleotides align to TRBD1. Germline CDR1 reads SGHDN; CDR2 reads FVKESK. The CDR3 length is 17 residues. Losses at the gene ends were 1 base for V and 2 bases for J; bases not matched to a gene: 9. Written as DNA, the CDR3 is TGTGCCAGCAGCCAAGTGAGAGCCGGGACAGGGCCCTACGAGCAGTACTTC. It yields the protein CASSQVRAGTGPYEQYF.

Comment on this clonotype: The junction departs from germline at one end; a sequencing error may be responsible. This chain connects TRBV15 to TRBJ2-7; tentative D call: TRBD2 (5 bases). Germline V gene sequence: CDR1 LNHNV, CDR2 YYDKDF (reference sequence). The CDR3 loop spans 15 amino acids. The chain's CDR3 is CATSSGLAPSNEQYF. CDR3 bases: TGTGCCACCAGCTCCGGACTGGCTCCCTCCAACGAGCAGTACTTC.

The chain has TRBV10-3 and TRBJ2-1, with D perhaps matching TRBD2 (6 bases). CDR3 length equals 14 residues. In germline, CDR1 is ENHRY, CDR2 SYGVKD. Deletions cut 0 bases from V and 7 bases from J, with 10 bases between. CDR3 sequence (DNA): TGTGCCATCAGTGAGTCTGGGACTGGGAATGAGCAGTTCTTC. Translation: CAISESGTGNEQFF.

This chain links TRBV20-1 with TRBJ2-1; D is possibly TRBD2 (6 bases). The germline CDR1 and CDR2 sequences are DFQATT and SNEGSKA (reference sequence). Trimming pared 6 bases from V and 0 bases from J, leaving 12 bases between. CDR3 length: 14 residues. CDR3 bases: TGCAGTGCCCCCCGGGGGAGCTCCTACAATGAGCAGTTCTTC. Encoded protein: CSAPRGSSYNEQFF.

This clonotype was seen a few times. The chain joins TRBV7-6 to TRBJ2-7, with 12 positions matching TRBD2. With 5 bases clipped from V and 7 bases from J, the junction kept 6 bases outside the gene matches. The CDR3 has 14 residues. Germline lookup yields CDR1 SGHVS and CDR2 FNYEAQ. This chain's CDR3 is CASSPGLAGEEQYF. CDR3 bases: TGTGCCAGCAGCCCGGGACTAGCGGGCGAAGAGCAGTACTTC.

The chain combines TRBV6-2 or TRBV6-3 with TRBJ2-1; 7 positions agree with TRBD2. The CDR3 is 16 residues long. Germline loops: CDR1 MNHEY, CDR2 SVGEGT. V lost 8 bases and J lost 10; bases outside the gene matches: 20. The CDR3 sequence: CASSTVGGGKPGEQFF. The CDR3 DNA reads TGTGCCAGCTCGACCGTGGGGGGGGGAAAACCGGGAGAGCAGTTCTTC.

The V and J genes are TRBV5-6 and TRBJ1-1; TRBD1 matches at 8 bases. Germline lookup yields CDR1 SGHDT and CDR2 YYEEEE. Trimming at V came to 4 bases and at J to 4 bases, leaving 9 bases not matched to a gene. The CDR3 length is 15 residues. Written as DNA, the CDR3 is TGTGCCAGCAGCAACCTTCAGGGGGCGCCCACTGAAGCTTTCTTT. Its protein product is CASSNLQGAPTEAFF.

The chain recombines TRBV6-6 with TRBJ1-4; no firm D call. Germline V gene lookup returns CDR1 MNHNY and CDR2 SVGAGI (reference sequence). V shed 5 bases and J shed 0 bases, with 16 bases lying between them. The CDR3 length is 17 residues. The CDR3 spells CASSPEGPSATNEKLFF. The CDR3 DNA sequence: TGTGCCAGCAGTCCGGAGGGTCCCAGTGCAACTAATGAAAAACTGTTTTTT.

The gene calls are TRBV5-1 and TRBJ2-2, with D perhaps matching TRBD1 or TRBD2 (6 bases each). Germline V CDR1 and CDR2: SGHRS, YFSETQ. V was trimmed by 0 bases and J by 6 bases, leaving 18 bases between them. This CDR3 region has 17 residues. CDR3 DNA sequence: TGCGCCAGCAGCTTGGCCGGTACAGGGAGGTACGCCGGGGAGCTGTTTTTT. It translates to CASSLAGTGRYAGELFF.

This rearrangement joins TRBV29-1 to TRBJ2-7; TRBD2 agrees at 8 bases. The CDR3 consists of 13 residues. Unmatched junction bases numbered 6, after V lost 6 bases and J lost 2 bases. Germline V gene lookup returns CDR1 SQVTM and CDR2 ANQGSEA. The CDR3 nucleotides are TGCAGCGTCCGGGGGGGGGAAACCTACGAGCAGTACTTC. Its translation: CSVRGGETYEQYF.

This clonotype was picked up a small number of times. This chain uses TRBV6-5 with TRBJ2-5; D is unclear. Germline V gives CDR1 MNHEY, CDR2 SVGAGI. The CDR3 totals 14 residues. The V end lost 0 bases, the J end lost 3 bases, and 8 bases lay between the germline ends. Here the CDR3 DNA reads TGTGCCAGCAGTTACTCCGGTGGAGAAGAGACCCAGTACTTC. Protein sequence: CASSYSGGEETQYF.

This clonotype was recorded a few times. The rearrangement joins TRBV29-1 to TRBJ2-3; 12 bases match TRBD2. The V and J ends lost 8 bases and 5 bases, in that order; junction bases with no gene match: 5. Germline V gene sequence: CDR1 SQVTM, CDR2 ANQGSEA. The CDR3 consists of 13 residues. CDR3 coding DNA: TGCAGCTCTCCGACTAGCGGGGGAGATACGCAGTATTTT. Encoded protein: CSSPTSGGDTQYF.

The rearrangement uses TRBV6-1 and TRBJ2-1; perhaps TRBD2 as D (6 bases). The V end lost 8 bases, the J end lost 6 bases, and 26 bases lay between the germline ends. This CDR3 contains 17 residues. Germline lookup yields CDR1 MNHNS and CDR2 SASEGT. This CDR3 reads CASDEWRRDGKGNEQFF. CDR3 sequence (DNA): TGTGCCAGCGACGAATGGCGGCGGGATGGTAAGGGCAATGAGCAGTTCTTC.

The rearrangement joins TRBV13 to TRBJ2-1; D gene ambiguous. Germline V CDR1 and CDR2: PRHDT, FYEKMQ (reference sequence). V shed 4 bases and J shed 7 bases, with 14 bases lying between them. CDR3 length equals 14 residues. CDR3 bases: TGTGCCAGCAGCTCCCAGGTCAGAGCGAATGAGCAGTTCTTC. Encoded protein: CASSSQVRANEQFF.

The V gene is TRBV27, the J gene TRBJ2-5, with D uncertain. CDR1 MNHEY and CDR2 SMNVEV come from the germline V gene (reference sequence). Trimming removed 1 base at V and 11 bases at J, with 20 bases between. The CDR3 runs 15 residues. The CDR3 protein is CASSLLGPGIEGQYF. The DNA for the CDR3 is TGTGCCAGCAGTTTATTGGGTCCCGGAATCGAAGGGCAGTACTTC.

The J gene is TRBJ2-3, the V gene TRBV29-1; D is ambiguous. CDR3 length: 14 residues. CDR1 and CDR2 (germline): SQVTM, ANQGSEA. Trimming cost V 1 base and J 1 base, with 9 bases left between them. For the CDR3, the DNA is TGCAGCGTTGAAGGGGAAGTAGGCACAGATACGCAGTATTTT. This codes for CSVEGEVGTDTQYF.

The V call is TRBV6-2 or TRBV6-3, the J call TRBJ2-2; D might be TRBD1 (5 bases). Trimming took off 6 bases at V and 12 bases at J, with 26 bases between the two ends. CDR3 length: 16 residues. Germline CDR1 reads MNHEY; CDR2 reads SVGEGT. The CDR3 DNA reads as TGTGCCAGCAGGCCCGACAGTACCCGTGCCCTCCCGAAGCTGTTTTTT. Protein product: CASRPDSTRALPKLFF.

V gene TRBV5-4 combines with J gene TRBJ2-3, with D unclear. Germline V gene lookup returns CDR1 SGHNT and CDR2 YYREEE (reference sequence). Trimming took off 1 base at V and 8 bases at J, with 11 bases between the two ends. The CDR3 has 13 residues. CDR3 sequence reads: CASSLILSGTQYF. CDR3 bases: TGTGCCAGCAGCTTGATTCTCTCTGGTACGCAGTATTTT.

This rearrangement joins TRBV7-9 to TRBJ2-1; 8 bases line up with TRBD2. Germline assignment: CDR1 SEHNR and CDR2 FQNEAQ (reference sequence). The CDR3 runs to 15 residues. With V trimmed by 6 bases and J by 2 bases, 6 bases remained unmatched. This chain's CDR3 is CASRSTGGPYNEQFF. The CDR3 DNA reads TGTGCCAGCAGGTCTACGGGAGGGCCCTACAATGAGCAGTTCTTC.

CDR3 nucleotide sequence: TGCAGCGCATCGCCGGGTCCCCGACTCTACAATGAGCAGTTCTTC. This gives the protein CSASPGPRLYNEQFF. This chain connects TRBV29-1 to TRBJ2-1; D gene ambiguous. The CDR3 totals 15 residues. Germline V gene data show CDR1 as SQVTM and CDR2 as ANQGSEA. The V gene lost 7 bases and the J gene lost 3 bases, with 19 bases spanning the gap.

The rearrangement joins TRBV10-2 to TRBJ2-3; TRBD1 matches at 11 bases. This CDR3 is built from 15 residues. Germline CDR1 WSHSY, CDR2 SAAADI. J gave up 8 bases and V 5 bases, and 9 bases lay outside the gene matches. CDR3 DNA: TGCGCCAGCAGTTTACAGGGACAGGGGGTGGGTACGCAGTATTTT. Protein product: CASSLQGQGVGTQYF.

V usage is TRBV7-9 and J usage is TRBJ1-2, with D perhaps matching TRBD1 (5 bases). The CDR3 has 13 residues. The V gene lost 5 bases and the J gene lost 8 bases, with 15 bases spanning the gap. The germline V gene encodes CDR1 SEHNR and CDR2 FQNEAQ (reference sequence). Here the CDR3 reads CASSRGGTEGYTF. In DNA, the CDR3 is TGTGCCAGCAGCCGCGGGGGTACGGAAGGCTACACCTTC. The variable domain in full, completed from reference TRBV7-9 and TRBJ1-2, reads DTGVSQNPRHKITKRGQNVTFRCDPISEHNRLYWYRQTLGQGPEFLTYFQNEAQLEKSRLLSDRFSAERPKGSFSTLEIQRTEQGDSAMYLCASSRGGTEGYTFGSGTRLTVV.

The V and J genes are TRBV20-1 and TRBJ1-5; D may be TRBD1 (5 bases). V lost 0 bases and J lost 2, with 14 bases in between. This CDR3 has 16 amino acids. Germline CDR1 and CDR2: DFQATT and SNEGSKA (reference sequence). The CDR3 sequence: CSARDRRETGNQPQHF. CDR3 nucleotide sequence: TGCAGTGCTAGAGATAGGAGGGAGACAGGCAATCAGCCCCAGCATTTT.

Comment on this clonotype: One end of the junction fails to match germline, which may point to a read error. The chain combines TRBV7-6 with TRBJ1-5, with D possibly matching TRBD1 (5 bases). Germline-derived CDR1 and CDR2 are SGHVS and FNYEAQ. The CDR3 totals 18 residues. CDR3 region: CASSPGPGNRYRNQPQHF. Written as DNA, the CDR3 is TGCGCCAGCAGCCCGGGCCCGGGGAACAGGTACCGGAATCAGCCCCAGCATTTT.

In this sample, this clonotype turned up a few times. The genes are TRBV4-3 and TRBJ2-5, with no clear D. Trimming cost V 1 base and J 7 bases, with 13 bases left between them. The germline V gene encodes CDR1 LGHNA and CDR2 YSLEER. The CDR3 has 14 residues. CDR3 DNA sequence: TGCGCCAGCAGCCAAGTGGCTCCTTCTAGGACCCAGTACTTC. This gives the protein CASSQVAPSRTQYF.

This chain links TRBV20-1 with TRBJ2-1; D gene uncertain. The CDR3 runs 13 residues. The germline gives CDR1 DFQATT, CDR2 SNEGSKA (reference sequence). V was cut by 2 bases and J by 2 bases, with 7 bases left in between. CDR3 coding DNA: TGCAGTGCTAGACAGCCCACCTACAATGAGCAGTTCTTC. Protein sequence: CSARQPTYNEQFF.

A few counts support this clonotype. The rearrangement links TRBV29-1 to TRBJ2-1; D is ambiguous. V dropped 5 bases and J dropped 1 base, with 15 bases sitting between them. The CDR3 runs to 15 residues. CDR1 is SQVTM, CDR2 ANQGSEA, per germline. CDR3 protein: CSVMTRLGSYNEQFF. The CDR3 DNA reads TGCAGCGTTATGACCCGTCTGGGATCCTACAATGAGCAGTTCTTC.

The genes are TRBV4-1 and TRBJ2-5; either TRBD1 or TRBD2 may supply D (5 bases each). V lost 4 bases to trimming and J lost 5 bases, with 14 bases between them. The CDR3 has 14 amino acids. From germline, CDR1 is MGHRA and CDR2 YSYEKL. The CDR3 bases are TGCGCCAGCAGCCCCTCGGGGCCCAGGGAGACCCAGTACTTC. Amino acid sequence: CASSPSGPRETQYF.

The chain carries TRBV9 and TRBJ2-3; 12 bases align to TRBD2. The CDR3 totals 16 residues. Per germline, CDR1 SGDLS and CDR2 YYNGEE. V lost 5 bases and J lost 5; bases outside the gene matches: 9. CDR3 nucleotides: TGTGCCAGCAGTCTCCCACTAGCGGGAGGCATAGATACGCAGTATTTT. Encoded protein: CASSLPLAGGIDTQYF.

This clonotype has only a few counts. This chain joins TRBV2 and TRBJ2-4; D gene ambiguous. The J call may be in error: the DNA end matches TRBJ2-7 better. This CDR3 comprises 12 residues. Germline V CDR1 and CDR2: SNHLY, FYNNEI. The CDR3 reads CASSVSGVEQYF. In DNA form, the CDR3 reads TGTGCCAGCAGTGTGTCTGGGGTCGAGCAGTACTTC.